The present T cell receptor beta chain was sequenced within a study of blood T cell repertoires in COVID-19. Study-level background: From the United States, Italy and Spain came samples of acute and convalescent COVID-19.

The table came from immunoSEQ multiplex PCR; TCRdb's copy has only in-frame clones and leaves some out. The profile shows about 140,000 clones, approximately 78% of them singletons. J was trimmed by 2 bases and V by 7 bases; bases with no gene match: 4. From germline, CDR1 is SQVTM and CDR2 ANQGSEA. The CDR3 spans 12 residues. Sequenced: peripheral blood. The chain carries TRBV29-1 and TRBJ1-1, with 7 bases fitting TRBD1. The sequence came from a woman over 75 with acute or convalescent COVID-19. DNA for the CDR3: TGCAGCGGCCGGGACAGTAACACTGAAGCTTTCTTT. Translation: CSGRDSNTEAFF.